The table lists the clone carrying this T cell receptor beta chain with a count of one. From the PCR reads, TCRdb called clonotypes with MiXCR, one entry per CDR3 protein. The sample yields 400,000 to 600,000 distinct CDR3 sequences, over 20% seen once. This record comes from a study of molecular identifiers for immune sequencing clone quantification. The CDR3 covers 13 residues. CDR1 is SQVTM and CDR2 is ANQGSEA in the germline V gene. V was cut by 3 bases and J by 0 bases, with 8 bases left in between. The material sequenced was naive CD8+ T cells from blood, with Jurkat cell RNA spiked in. Subset meaning: FACS-sorted CD8+CD4-CCR7+CD45RA+ naive T cells. The TCR comes from a human donor in good health. Some libraries in this study had Jurkat cell RNA spiked in. The chain links TRBV29-1 to TRBJ1-2; D is possibly TRBD1 (6 bases). The CDR3 nucleotides read TGCAGCGTTGACAGGGGAGCTAACTATGGCTACACCTTC. It encodes CSVDRGANYGYTF.